This T cell receptor beta chain was captured in a study of blood T cells in healthy people across ages. General observations from the study: PBMCs went unsorted, and a conclusive naive versus antigen-experienced comparison was therefore prevented.

The CDR3 has 13 amino acids. The V gene's germline CDR1 is SEHNR and CDR2 FQNEAQ (reference sequence). Points on this clonotype: The antigen is not known. An end of the junction differs from the germline gene, which may be a read error.

PCR was performed a second time for 7 to 11 cycles using a sample-barcoded 5' primer and a J-beta primer mix. Each CDR3 protein gets one entry after TCRdb re-called the 5' RACE reads with MiXCR. This repertoire shows 1,500,000 or so distinct CDR3 sequences, approximately 59% found once; its top ten account for 5% to 7%. Per sample, no less than 6 micrograms of total RNA were extracted. Sequenced material: blood. The rearrangement uses TRBV7-9 and TRBJ2-3; D remains ambiguous. This TCR came from a young man in good health. The CDR3 sequence: CATGRPFTETQYF. The CDR3, as DNA: TGTGCCACCGGACGTCCCTTCACAGAGACGCAGTATTTT.